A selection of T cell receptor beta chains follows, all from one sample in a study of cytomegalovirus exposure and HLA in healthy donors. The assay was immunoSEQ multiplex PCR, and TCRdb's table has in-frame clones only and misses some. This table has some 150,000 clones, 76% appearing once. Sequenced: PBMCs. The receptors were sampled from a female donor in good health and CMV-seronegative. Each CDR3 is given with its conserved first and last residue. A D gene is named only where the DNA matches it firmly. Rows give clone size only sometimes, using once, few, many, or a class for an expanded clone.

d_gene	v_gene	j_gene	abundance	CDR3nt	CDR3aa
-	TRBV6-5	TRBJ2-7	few	TGTGCCAGCAGATCACAGGGATTCTTGGCCGAGCAGTACTTC	CASRSQGFLAEQYF
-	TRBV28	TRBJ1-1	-	TGTGCCAGCAGCACCCCGACAACTGAAGCTTTCTTT	CASSTPTTEAFF
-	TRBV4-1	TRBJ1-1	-	TGCGCCAGCAGCCAAGGCAGGTCGAACACTGAAGCTTTCTTT	CASSQGRSNTEAFF
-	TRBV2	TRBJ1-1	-	TGTGCCAGCAGTGTTTCCTGGAACACTGAAGCTTTCTTT	CASSVSWNTEAFF
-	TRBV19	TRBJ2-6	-	TGTGCCAGTAGTATACGGCAGGGGAGGGGATCTGGGGCCAACGTCCTGACTTTC	CASSIRQGRGSGANVLTF
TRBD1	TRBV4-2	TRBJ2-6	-	TGTGCCAGCAGCCAAGAATCAGGACAGGCCCTCGGGGCCAACGGCCTGACTTTC	CASSQESGQALGANGLTF
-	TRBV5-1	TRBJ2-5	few	TGCGCCAGCACCCCCTTGGGGGCGAGGGAGACCCAGTACTTC	CASTPLGARETQYF
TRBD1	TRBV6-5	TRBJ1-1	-	TGTGCCAGCAGCCTGCCGGGACAGAAGAACACTGAAGCTTTCTTT	CASSLPGQKNTEAFF
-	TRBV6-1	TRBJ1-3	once	TGTGCCAGCAGTGATGGGGGGAACGGAAACACCATATATTTT	CASSDGGNGNTIYF
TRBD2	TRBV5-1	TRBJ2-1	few	TGCGCCAGCAGCTGGAATAGCGGGGGGGGCTACAATGAGCAGTTCTTC	CASSWNSGGGYNEQFF
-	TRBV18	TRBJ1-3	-	TGTGCCAGCTCACCACTGACTAAGGCTCTCTCTGGAAACACCATATATTTT	CASSPLTKALSGNTIYF
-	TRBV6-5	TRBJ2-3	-	TGTGCCAGCAGTTACTGGAAGGGGGGCACAGATACGCAGTATTTT	CASSYWKGGTDTQYF
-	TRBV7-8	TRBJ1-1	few	TGTGCCAGCAGCCACAGCCAAGCACGGGGTTACACTGAAGCTTTCTTT	CASSHSQARGYTEAFF
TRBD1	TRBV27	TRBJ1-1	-	TGTGCCAGCAGGTATCTTGGGACAGTAGAGAACACTGAAGCTTTCTTT	CASRYLGTVENTEAFF
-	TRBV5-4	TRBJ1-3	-	TGTGCCAGCAGCTTGGCGGGGAACTCTGGAAACACCATATATTTT	CASSLAGNSGNTIYF
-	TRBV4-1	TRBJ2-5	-	TGCGCCAGCCGTAGGACGGGGCAAGAGACCCAGTACTTC	CASRRTGQETQYF
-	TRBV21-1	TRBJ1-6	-	TGTGCCAGCAGCAACGGAGGGCCGCGGGAGTTGTCACCCCTCCACTTT	CASSNGGPRELSPLHF
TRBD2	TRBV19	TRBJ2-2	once	TGTGCCAGTAGTATACTAGCGGGAGGGACCGGGGAGCTGTTTTTT	CASSILAGGTGELFF
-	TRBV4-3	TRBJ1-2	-	TGCGCCAGCAGCCAAGATCTCGGTGTCGCATCCTATGGCTACACCTTC	CASSQDLGVASYGYTF
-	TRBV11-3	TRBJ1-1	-	TGTGCCAGCAGCCCATCGGGGATGAACACTGAAGCTTTCTTT	CASSPSGMNTEAFF
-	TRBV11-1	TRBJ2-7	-	TGTGCCAGCAGCCGCATGAGAACCGGCTACGAGCAGTACTTC	CASSRMRTGYEQYF
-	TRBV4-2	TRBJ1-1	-	TGTGCCAGCAGCCAAGGGCTCGGAGGGAACACTGAAGCTTTCTTT	CASSQGLGGNTEAFF
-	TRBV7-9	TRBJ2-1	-	TGTGCCAGCAGCTCAGGGACATCCGCTAGGAATGAGCAGTTCTTC	CASSSGTSARNEQFF
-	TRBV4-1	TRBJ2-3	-	TGCGCCAGCAGCCTTCACCAGGGGGGAGGCACAGATACGCAGTATTTT	CASSLHQGGGTDTQYF
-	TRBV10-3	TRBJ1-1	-	TGTGCCATCAGAACCACCGGGGACACTGAAGCTTTCTTT	CAIRTTGDTEAFF
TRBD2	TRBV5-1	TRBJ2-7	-	TGCGCCAGCAGCTTGGAGACTAGCACCTCCTACGAGCAGTACTTC	CASSLETSTSYEQYF
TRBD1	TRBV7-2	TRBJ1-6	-	TGTGCCAGCAGCCCGCCGGGACAGGGGGCTTCACCCCTCCACTTT	CASSPPGQGASPLHF
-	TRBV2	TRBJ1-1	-	TGTGCCAGCAGTGAAGACAGGGCCAAAGCTTTCTTT	CASSEDRAKAFF
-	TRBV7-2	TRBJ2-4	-	TGTGCCAGCAGCTTAGACACTGGCGGCATCAAAAACATTCAGTACTTC	CASSLDTGGIKNIQYF
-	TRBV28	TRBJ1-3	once	TGTGCCAGCAAGCCCCCTAGAAGCTCTGGAAACACCATATATTTT	CASKPPRSSGNTIYF
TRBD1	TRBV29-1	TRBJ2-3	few	TGCAGCGTCACTCAGGACAGGGCAGCGGATACGCAGTATTTT	CSVTQDRAADTQYF
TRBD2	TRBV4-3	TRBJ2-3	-	TGCGCCAGCAGCCAAGAGGTAGCGGGGATCACAGATACGCAGTATTTT	CASSQEVAGITDTQYF
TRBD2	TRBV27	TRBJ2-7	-	TGTGCCAGCAGTCCCGGGCGGCGGGAGAGGTTGCGGGAGCAGTACTTC	CASSPGRRERLREQYF
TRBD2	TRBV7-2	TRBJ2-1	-	TGTGCCAGCAGCCTGGGGCCGACTAGCGGGACGGAGTTCTTC	CASSLGPTSGTEFF
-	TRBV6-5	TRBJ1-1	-	TGTGCCAGCAGTCCCGGGGGTTTGAACACTGAAGCTTTCTTT	CASSPGGLNTEAFF
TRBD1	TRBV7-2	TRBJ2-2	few	TGTGCCAGCAGTTTCGACAGGGGACCCGGGGAGCTGTTTTTT	CASSFDRGPGELFF
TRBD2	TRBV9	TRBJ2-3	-	TGTGCCAGCAGCGTAGCGGGGGGGGATACGCAGTATTTT	CASSVAGGDTQYF
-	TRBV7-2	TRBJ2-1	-	TGTGCCAGCAGCTTCGCTAGCTCCAATGAGCAGTTCTTC	CASSFASSNEQFF
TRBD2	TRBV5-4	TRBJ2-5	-	TGTGCCAGCAGACCGACTAGCGGGGGACAAGAGACCCAGTACTTC	CASRPTSGGQETQYF
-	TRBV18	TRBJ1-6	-	TGTGCCAGCTCACCACACACAGGGCAACCCCTCCACTTT	CASSPHTGQPLHF
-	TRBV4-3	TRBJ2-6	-	TGCGCCAGCAGCCCGGGGAGGGGGACCGGGGCCAACGTCCTGACTTTC	CASSPGRGTGANVLTF
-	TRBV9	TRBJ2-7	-	TGTGCCAGCAGCGTAGTGGGTAGGAGCGAGCAGTACTTC	CASSVVGRSEQYF
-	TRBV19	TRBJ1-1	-	TGTGCCACCAAAAGCCGTTACACTGAAGCTTTCTTT	CATKSRYTEAFF
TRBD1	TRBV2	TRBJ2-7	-	TGTGCCAGCAGTAGGACAGGGGTGTACTTC	CASSRTGVYF
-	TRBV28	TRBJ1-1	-	TGTGCCAGCAGTTTAGGAGGGTGGGCTGAAGCTTTCTTT	CASSLGGWAEAFF
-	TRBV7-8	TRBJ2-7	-	TGTGCCAGCAGCTCCACGGGTTACGAGCAGTACTTC	CASSSTGYEQYF
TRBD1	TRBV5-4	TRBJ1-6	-	TGTGCCAGCAGCCTGGGACAGTATAGCAACAATGGAGCCCTCCACTTT	CASSLGQYSNNGALHF
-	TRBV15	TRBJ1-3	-	TGTGCCACCAGCAGGCGAGGGGGAGACACCATATATTTT	CATSRRGGDTIYF
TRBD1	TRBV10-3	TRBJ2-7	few	TGTGCCATCAGTGAGGGGACAGGGCCCTACGAGCAGTACTTC	CAISEGTGPYEQYF
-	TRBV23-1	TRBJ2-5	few	TGCGCCAGCAGTCAATCGATCCGACACCCCACCGTGGGGACCCAGTACTTC	CASSQSIRHPTVGTQYF
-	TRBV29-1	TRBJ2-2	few	TGCAGCGTTGTTACAGGGAGAACCGGGGAGCTGTTTTTT	CSVVTGRTGELFF
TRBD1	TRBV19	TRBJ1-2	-	TGTGCCAGTACCCCTGGGGGACAGGGTCCTTATGGCTACACCTTC	CASTPGGQGPYGYTF
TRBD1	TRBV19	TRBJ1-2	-	TGTGCCACAACAAAGCAGGGGGCCCCCTATGGCTACACCTTC	CATTKQGAPYGYTF
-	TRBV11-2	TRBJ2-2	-	TGTGCCAGCAGCTTAGTCGCGAACACCGGGGAGCTGTTTTTT	CASSLVANTGELFF